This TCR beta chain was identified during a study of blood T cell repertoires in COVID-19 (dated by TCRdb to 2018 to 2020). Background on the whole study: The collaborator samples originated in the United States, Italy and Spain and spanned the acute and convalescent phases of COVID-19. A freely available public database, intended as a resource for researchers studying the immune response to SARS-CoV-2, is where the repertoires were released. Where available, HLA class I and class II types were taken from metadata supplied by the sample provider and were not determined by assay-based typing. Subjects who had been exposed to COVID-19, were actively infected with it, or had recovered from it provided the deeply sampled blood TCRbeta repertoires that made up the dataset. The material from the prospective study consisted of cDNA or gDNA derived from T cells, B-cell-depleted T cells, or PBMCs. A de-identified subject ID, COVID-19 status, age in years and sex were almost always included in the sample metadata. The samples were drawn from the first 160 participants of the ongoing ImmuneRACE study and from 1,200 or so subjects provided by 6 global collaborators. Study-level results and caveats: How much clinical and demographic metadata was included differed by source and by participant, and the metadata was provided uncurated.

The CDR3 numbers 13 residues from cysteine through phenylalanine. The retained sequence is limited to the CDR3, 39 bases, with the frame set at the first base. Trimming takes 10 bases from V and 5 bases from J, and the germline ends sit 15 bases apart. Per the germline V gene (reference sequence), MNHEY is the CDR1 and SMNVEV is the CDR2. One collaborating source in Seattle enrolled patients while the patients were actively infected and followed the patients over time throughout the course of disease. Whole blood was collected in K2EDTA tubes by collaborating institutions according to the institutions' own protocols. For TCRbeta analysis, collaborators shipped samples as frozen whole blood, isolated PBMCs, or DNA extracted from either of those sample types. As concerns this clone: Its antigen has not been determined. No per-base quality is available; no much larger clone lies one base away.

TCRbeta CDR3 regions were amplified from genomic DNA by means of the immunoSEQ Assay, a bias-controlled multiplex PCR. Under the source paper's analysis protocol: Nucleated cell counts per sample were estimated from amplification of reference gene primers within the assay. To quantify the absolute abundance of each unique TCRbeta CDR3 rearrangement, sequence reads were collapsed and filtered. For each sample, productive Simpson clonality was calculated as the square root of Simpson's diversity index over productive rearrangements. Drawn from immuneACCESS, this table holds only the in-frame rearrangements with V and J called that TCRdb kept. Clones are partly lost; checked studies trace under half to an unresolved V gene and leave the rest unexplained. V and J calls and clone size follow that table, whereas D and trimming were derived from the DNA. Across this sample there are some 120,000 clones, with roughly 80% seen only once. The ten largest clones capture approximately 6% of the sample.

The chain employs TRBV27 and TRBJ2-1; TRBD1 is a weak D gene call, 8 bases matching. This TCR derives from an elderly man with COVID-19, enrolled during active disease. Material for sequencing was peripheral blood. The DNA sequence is TGTGCCACCACAGGGGGACTACACAATGAGCAGTTCTTC. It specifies CATTGGLHNEQFF.